These T cell receptor beta chains were read from a single sample in a study of T-cell memory formation after mild COVID-19. MiXCR was run by TCRdb on the 5' RACE reads, yielding one entry per CDR3 protein. The table shows some 300,000 distinct CDR3 sequences, with approximately 22% occurring only once. Input material: PBMCs or a T cell subset sorted from them (not recorded which). The receptors derive from a man aged 18 to 30 who had mild COVID-19 (a few samples of this study predate the infection). Cell type and time point are not known. Each CDR3 is given with its conserved first and last residue. The D gene is left open where the match is weak. The listing skips clone size in some rows; elsewhere it reads once, few, many or a size class.

d_gene	abundance	j_gene	v_gene	CDR3nt	CDR3aa
TRBD1	many	TRBJ2-1	TRBV5-5	TGTGCCAGCAGCTGGTTTACAGGGGACAATGAGCAGTTCTTC	CASSWFTGDNEQFF
TRBD1	NA	TRBJ2-5	TRBV5-6	TGTGCCAGCAGCTTGTGGGCCGGGACAGGGACAGAGACCCAGTACTTC	CASSLWAGTGTETQYF
NA	NA	TRBJ2-1	TRBV27	TGTGCCAGCTCCTTATCCGGGGGAGGTGAGCAGTTCTTC	CASSLSGGGEQFF
NA	few	TRBJ1-6	TRBV6-5	TGTGCCAGCAGTTACTCGCAGGGGATTTCACCCCTCCACTTT	CASSYSQGISPLHF
NA	many	TRBJ1-2	TRBV12-3/TRBV12-4	TGTGCCAGCAGCAGCAGGGCAAACTATGGCTACACCTTC	CASSSRANYGYTF
NA	few	TRBJ2-2	TRBV11-2	TGTGCCAGCAGACAACAGGGAGCCGGGGAGCTGTTTTTT	CASRQQGAGELFF
TRBD1	NA	TRBJ2-7	TRBV7-2	TGTGCCAGCAGCCCCACCGGGACAGCCTACGAGCAGTACTTC	CASSPTGTAYEQYF
NA	NA	TRBJ1-1	TRBV3-1	TGTGCCAGCAGCTGGCCCGGGACCCAAGGCACTGAAGCTTTCTTT	CASSWPGTQGTEAFF
TRBD2	few	TRBJ2-3	TRBV7-9	TGTGCCAGCAGCTTTTCCAGGACTAGTAGGGCAGATACGCAGTATTTT	CASSFSRTSRADTQYF
TRBD2	few	TRBJ2-5	TRBV20-1	TGCAGTGCGGAATCTAGCGGGGGGACTCAAGAGACCCAGTACTTC	CSAESSGGTQETQYF
TRBD2	NA	TRBJ2-1	TRBV7-8	TGTGCCAGCAGCTTAGCGATAGGCGGGAGCGATGAGCAGTTCTTC	CASSLAIGGSDEQFF
NA	many	TRBJ2-4	TRBV18	TGTGCCAGCTCGCCGAGCGGGCGAGCCAAAAACATTCAGTACTTC	CASSPSGRAKNIQYF
NA	few	TRBJ1-1	TRBV4-2	TGTGCCAGCAGCCTCGGACTGGGCAGTTCTGAAGCTTTCTTT	CASSLGLGSSEAFF
NA	NA	TRBJ1-1	TRBV4-2	TGTGCCAGCAGCCACTCGAACACTGAAGCTTTCTTT	CASSHSNTEAFF
TRBD2	NA	TRBJ2-1	TRBV14	TGTGCCAGCAGCCAAGAATCGGGGGGGGCAAATGAGCAGTTCTTC	CASSQESGGANEQFF
NA	NA	TRBJ1-2	TRBV9	TGTGCCAGCAGCCCCCAACCAGGGTTCTATGGCTACACCTTC	CASSPQPGFYGYTF
NA	few	TRBJ2-1	TRBV5-1	TGCGCCAGCAGCGCTCAGGCGGGGAGCTCCTACAATGAGCAGTTCTTC	CASSAQAGSSYNEQFF
TRBD1	NA	TRBJ2-3	TRBV5-1	TGCGCCAGCAGCTTGGGACAGGGGGCTAGCACAGATACGCAGTATTTT	CASSLGQGASTDTQYF
TRBD1	few	TRBJ1-1	TRBV20-1	TGCAGTGCTAGAGATCACGGGACAGGGGTGTTTGACACTGAAGCTTTCTTT	CSARDHGTGVFDTEAFF
NA	NA	TRBJ1-2	TRBV15	TGTGCCACCAGTCCCGACAGGAACTATGGCTACACCTTC	CATSPDRNYGYTF
TRBD1	NA	TRBJ1-4	TRBV5-1	TGCGCCAGCAACTCTCCAGGGGGCTGGGGTGAAAAACTGTTTTTT	CASNSPGGWGEKLFF
NA	NA	TRBJ1-4	TRBV12-3/TRBV12-4	TGTGCCAGCAACCAACCTCCTGGGGGGCGGAAGGAAAAACTGTTTTTT	CASNQPPGGRKEKLFF
TRBD1	few	TRBJ1-6	TRBV6-1	TGTGCCAGCAGTGAACTGGACAGGGGGGTTGGGAATTCACCCCTCCACTTT	CASSELDRGVGNSPLHF